The next 2 T cell receptor beta chains were all read from a single sample in a study of metastatic and nonmetastatic thyroid tumors. Through MiXCR, TCRdb re-clonotyped the PCR reads. This table holds tens of thousands of clones, about 14% found once. Before thyroid surgery, none of the patients had received any treatment. Sequencing was done on a sample of blood. The receptors come from a male donor with papillary thyroid cancer or a benign thyroid nodule (not recorded which). Some clones in this sample may be carry-over from other donors' samples.

The sample holds many counts of this clone. The chain is built from TRBV9 and TRBJ2-3; 7 bases match TRBD2. CDR1 is SGDLS, CDR2 YYNGEE, per germline. CDR3 length equals 14 residues. The V segment lost 0 bases and the J segment 6 bases; nucleotides outside the gene matches: 4. DNA of the CDR3: TGTGCCAGCAGCGTAGCTGGGGGGGGGGATACGCAGTATTTT. Protein product: CASSVAGGGDTQYF.

Turning to this clone: Germline and junction disagree at one end, which may indicate a read error. The chain has TRBV14 and TRBJ1-6; D ambiguous. Germline values: CDR1 SGHDN, CDR2 FVKESK. The CDR3 is 12 residues long. This CDR3 reads CSSSYNISPLLF. CDR3 DNA sequence: TGTTCCAGCAGCTACAATATTTCACCCCTCCTCTTT.